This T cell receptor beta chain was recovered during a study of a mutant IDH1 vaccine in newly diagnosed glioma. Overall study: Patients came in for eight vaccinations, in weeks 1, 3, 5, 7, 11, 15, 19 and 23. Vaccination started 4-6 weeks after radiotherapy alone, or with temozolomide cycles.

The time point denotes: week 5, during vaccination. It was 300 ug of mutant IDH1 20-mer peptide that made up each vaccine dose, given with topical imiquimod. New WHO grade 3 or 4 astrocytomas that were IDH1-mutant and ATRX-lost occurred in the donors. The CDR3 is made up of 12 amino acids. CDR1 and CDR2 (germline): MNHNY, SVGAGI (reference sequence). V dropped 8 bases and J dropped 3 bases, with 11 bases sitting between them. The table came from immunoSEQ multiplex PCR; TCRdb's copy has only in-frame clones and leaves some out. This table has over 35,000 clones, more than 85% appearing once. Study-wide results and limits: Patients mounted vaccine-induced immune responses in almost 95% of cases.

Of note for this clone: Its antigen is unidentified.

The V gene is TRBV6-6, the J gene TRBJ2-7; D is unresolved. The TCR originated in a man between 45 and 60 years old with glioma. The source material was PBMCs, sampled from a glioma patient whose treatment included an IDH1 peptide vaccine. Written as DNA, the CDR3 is TGTGCCAGCGGATCGAACTACTACGAGCAGTACTTC. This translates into CASGSNYYEQYF.